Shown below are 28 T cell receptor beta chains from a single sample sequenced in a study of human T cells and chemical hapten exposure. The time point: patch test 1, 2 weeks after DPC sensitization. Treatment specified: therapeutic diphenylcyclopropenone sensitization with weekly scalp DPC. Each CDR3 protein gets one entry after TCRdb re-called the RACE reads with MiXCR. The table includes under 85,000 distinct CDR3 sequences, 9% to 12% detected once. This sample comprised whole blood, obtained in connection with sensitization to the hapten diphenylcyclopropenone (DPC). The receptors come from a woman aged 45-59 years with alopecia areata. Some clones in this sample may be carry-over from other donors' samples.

CDR3 region: CASSPGWSYTDTQYF. CDR3 nucleotide sequence: TGTGCCAGCAGCCCGGGGTGGTCTTACACAGATACGCAGTATTTT. The chain uses TRBV7-6 and TRBJ2-3, with D tentatively TRBD2 (5 bases). V lost 5 bases to trimming and J lost 2 bases, with 14 bases between them. The CDR3 sequence is 15 residues long. From germline, CDR1 is SGHVS and CDR2 FNYEAQ.

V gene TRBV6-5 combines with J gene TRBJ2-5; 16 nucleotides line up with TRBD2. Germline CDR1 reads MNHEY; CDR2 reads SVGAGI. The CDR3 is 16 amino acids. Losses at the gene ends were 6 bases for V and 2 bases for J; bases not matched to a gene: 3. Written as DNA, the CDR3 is TGTGCCAGCAGCCGGGGACTAGCGGGAGGGCAAGAGACCCAGTACTTC. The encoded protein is CASSRGLAGGQETQYF.

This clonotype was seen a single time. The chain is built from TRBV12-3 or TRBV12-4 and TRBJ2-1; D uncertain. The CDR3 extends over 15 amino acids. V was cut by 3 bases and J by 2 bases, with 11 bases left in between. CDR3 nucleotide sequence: TGTGCCAGCAGTTTGAAGGGATCGACCTACAATGAGCAGTTCTTC. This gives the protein CASSLKGSTYNEQFF.

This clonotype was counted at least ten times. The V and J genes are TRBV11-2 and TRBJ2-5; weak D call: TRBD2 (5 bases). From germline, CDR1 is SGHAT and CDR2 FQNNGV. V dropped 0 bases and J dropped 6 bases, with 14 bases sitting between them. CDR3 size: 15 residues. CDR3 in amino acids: CASSLDVWLAKTQYF. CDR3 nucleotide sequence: TGTGCCAGCAGCTTAGATGTGTGGCTAGCTAAGACCCAGTACTTC.

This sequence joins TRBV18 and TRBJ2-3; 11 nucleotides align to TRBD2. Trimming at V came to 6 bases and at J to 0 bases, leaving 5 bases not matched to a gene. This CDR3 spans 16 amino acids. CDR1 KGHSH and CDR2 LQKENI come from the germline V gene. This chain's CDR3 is CASSPRLAGSTDTQYF. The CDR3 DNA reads TGTGCCAGCTCGCCGAGACTAGCGGGAAGCACAGATACGCAGTATTTT.

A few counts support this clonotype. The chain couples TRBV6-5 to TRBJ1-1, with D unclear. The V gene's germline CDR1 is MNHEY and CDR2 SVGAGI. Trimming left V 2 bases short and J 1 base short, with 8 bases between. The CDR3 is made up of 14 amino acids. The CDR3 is CASSYLGSNTEAFF. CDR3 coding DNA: TGTGCCAGCAGTTACCTGGGCTCGAACACTGAAGCTTTCTTT.

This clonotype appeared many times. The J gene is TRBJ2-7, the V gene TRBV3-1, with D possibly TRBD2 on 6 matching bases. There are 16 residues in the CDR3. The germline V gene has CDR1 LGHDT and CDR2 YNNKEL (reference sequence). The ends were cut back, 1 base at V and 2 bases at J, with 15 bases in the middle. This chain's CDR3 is CASSQGRGTGTYEQYF. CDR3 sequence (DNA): TGTGCCAGCAGCCAAGGCCGAGGGACTGGTACCTACGAGCAGTACTTC.

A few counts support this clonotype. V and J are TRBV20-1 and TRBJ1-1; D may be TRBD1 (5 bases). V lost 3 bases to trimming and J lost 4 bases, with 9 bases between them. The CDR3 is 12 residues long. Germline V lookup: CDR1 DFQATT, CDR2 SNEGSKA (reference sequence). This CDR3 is CSARRRGTEAFF. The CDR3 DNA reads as TGCAGTGCTAGGAGGAGGGGCACTGAAGCTTTCTTT.

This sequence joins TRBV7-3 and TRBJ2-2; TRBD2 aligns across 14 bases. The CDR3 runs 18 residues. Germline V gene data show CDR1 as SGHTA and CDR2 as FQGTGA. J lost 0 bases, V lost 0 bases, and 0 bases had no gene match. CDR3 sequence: CASSLTGLAGANTGELFF. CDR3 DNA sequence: TGTGCCAGCAGCTTAACGGGACTAGCGGGAGCGAACACCGGGGAGCTGTTTTTT.

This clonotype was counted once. CDR3 in DNA: TGTGCCATCAGTGGCTCGGCGGAGACGCAGTATTTT. It encodes CAISGSAETQYF. The chain links TRBV10-3 to TRBJ2-3; no definite D call. Trimming took off 4 bases at V and 9 bases at J, with 11 bases between the two ends. This CDR3 is 12 amino acids long. The germline gives CDR1 ENHRY, CDR2 SYGVKD.

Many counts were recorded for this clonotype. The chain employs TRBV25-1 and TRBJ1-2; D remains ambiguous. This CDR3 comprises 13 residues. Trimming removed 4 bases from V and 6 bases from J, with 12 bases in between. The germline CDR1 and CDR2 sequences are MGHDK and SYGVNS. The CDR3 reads CASSGRVQDGYTF. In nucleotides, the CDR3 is TGTGCCAGCAGTGGGCGGGTCCAAGATGGCTACACCTTC.

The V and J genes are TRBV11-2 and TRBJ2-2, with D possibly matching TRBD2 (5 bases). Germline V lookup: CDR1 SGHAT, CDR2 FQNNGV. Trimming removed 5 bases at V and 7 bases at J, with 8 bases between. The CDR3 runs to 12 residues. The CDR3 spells CASSHGSGELFF. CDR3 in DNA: TGTGCCAGCAGCCATGGGAGCGGGGAGCTGTTTTTT.

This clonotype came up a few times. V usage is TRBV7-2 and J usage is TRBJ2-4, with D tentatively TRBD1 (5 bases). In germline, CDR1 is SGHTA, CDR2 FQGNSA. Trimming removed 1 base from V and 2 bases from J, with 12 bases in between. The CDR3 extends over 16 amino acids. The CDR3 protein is CASSLDRPSPKNIQYF. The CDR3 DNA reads TGTGCCAGCAGCTTAGACAGGCCCTCACCCAAAAACATTCAGTACTTC.

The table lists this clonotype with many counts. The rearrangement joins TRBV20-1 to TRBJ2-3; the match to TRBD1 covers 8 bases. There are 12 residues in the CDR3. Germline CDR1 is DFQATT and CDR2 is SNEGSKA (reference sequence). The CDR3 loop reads CSITTGADTQYF. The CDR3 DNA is TGCAGCATAACGACAGGGGCAGATACGCAGTATTTT.

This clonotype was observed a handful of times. In DNA form, the CDR3 reads TGTGCCAGCAGCCCAAGGGCTGGGCTTTCCCCCGGGGAGCTGTTTTTT. It codes for CASSPRAGLSPGELFF. V usage is TRBV9 and J usage is TRBJ2-2; no definite D call. Between the trimmed V and J ends, which lost 4 bases and 6 bases, there was a span of 19 bases. Germline V lookup: CDR1 SGDLS, CDR2 YYNGEE. This CDR3 is built from 16 residues.

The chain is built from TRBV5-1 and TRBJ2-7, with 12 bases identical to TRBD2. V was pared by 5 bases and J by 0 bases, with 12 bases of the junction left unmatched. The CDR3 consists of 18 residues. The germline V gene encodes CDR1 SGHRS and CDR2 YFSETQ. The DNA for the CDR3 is TGCGCCAGCAGTCTCCGGGCTAGCGGGAGGGCCCCCTCCTACGAGCAGTACTTC. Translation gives CASSLRASGRAPSYEQYF. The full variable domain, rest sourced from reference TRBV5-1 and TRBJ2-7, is KAGVTQTPRYLIKTRGQQVTLSCSPISGHRSVSWYQQTPGQGLQFLFEYFSETQRNKGNFPGRFSGRQFSNSRSEMNVSTLELGDSALYLCASSLRASGRAPSYEQYFGPGTRLTVT.

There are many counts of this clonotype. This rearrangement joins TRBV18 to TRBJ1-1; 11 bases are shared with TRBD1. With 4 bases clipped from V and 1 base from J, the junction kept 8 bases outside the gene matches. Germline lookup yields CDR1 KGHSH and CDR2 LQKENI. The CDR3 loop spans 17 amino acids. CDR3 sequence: CASSLYTGTGGNTEAFF. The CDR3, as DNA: TGTGCCAGCTCACTCTACACCGGGACAGGGGGGAACACTGAAGCTTTCTTT.

The CDR3 bases are TGTGCCAGCAGCGTCGGGACAGCGAACACCGGGGAGCTGTTTTTT. It specifies CASSVGTANTGELFF. J is TRBJ2-2 and V is TRBV9; 7 bases match TRBD1. With 2 bases clipped from V and 0 bases from J, the junction kept 1 base outside the gene matches. Germline V lookup: CDR1 SGDLS, CDR2 YYNGEE. The CDR3 has 15 amino acids. Full variable domain (remainder filled in from reference TRBV9 and TRBJ2-2): DSGVTQTPKHLITATGQRVTLRCSPRSGDLSVYWYQQSLDQGLQFLIQYYNGEERAKGNILERFSAQQFPDLHSELNLSSLELGDSALYFCASSVGTANTGELFFGEGSRLTVL.

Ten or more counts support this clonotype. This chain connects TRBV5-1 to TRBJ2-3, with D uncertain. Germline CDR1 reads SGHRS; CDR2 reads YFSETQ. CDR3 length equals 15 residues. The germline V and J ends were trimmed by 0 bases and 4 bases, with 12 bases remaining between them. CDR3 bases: TGCGCCAGCAGCTTGGCCAATTTGGGTGCAGATACGCAGTATTTT. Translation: CASSLANLGADTQYF.

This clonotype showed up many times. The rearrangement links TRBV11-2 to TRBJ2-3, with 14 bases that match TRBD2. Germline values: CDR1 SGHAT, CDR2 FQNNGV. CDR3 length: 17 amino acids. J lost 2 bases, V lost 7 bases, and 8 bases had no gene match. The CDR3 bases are TGTGCCAGCACCGGGACTAGCGGGAGCCCCCTCACAGATACGCAGTATTTT. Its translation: CASTGTSGSPLTDTQYF.

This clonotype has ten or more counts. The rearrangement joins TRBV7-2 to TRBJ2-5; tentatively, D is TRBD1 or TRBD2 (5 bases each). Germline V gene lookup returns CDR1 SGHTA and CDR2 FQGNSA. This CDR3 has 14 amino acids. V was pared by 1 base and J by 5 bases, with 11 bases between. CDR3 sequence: CASSLGGARETQYF. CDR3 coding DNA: TGTGCCAGCAGCTTAGGAGGGGCTCGCGAGACCCAGTACTTC.

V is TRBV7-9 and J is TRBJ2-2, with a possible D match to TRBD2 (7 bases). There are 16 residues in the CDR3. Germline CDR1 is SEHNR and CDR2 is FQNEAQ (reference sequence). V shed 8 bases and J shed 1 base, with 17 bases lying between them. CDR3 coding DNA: TGTGCCAGCCCTGGGGGCGGGAGTCAGAACACCGGGGAGCTGTTTTTT. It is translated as CASPGGGSQNTGELFF.

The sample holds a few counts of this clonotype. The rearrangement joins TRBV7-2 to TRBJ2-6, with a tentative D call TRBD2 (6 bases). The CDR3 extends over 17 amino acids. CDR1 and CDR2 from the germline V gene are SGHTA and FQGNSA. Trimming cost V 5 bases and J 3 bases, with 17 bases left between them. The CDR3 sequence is CASSAKGGTSGANVLTF. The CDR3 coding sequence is TGTGCCAGCAGCGCCAAAGGAGGGACGAGTGGGGCCAACGTCCTGACTTTC.

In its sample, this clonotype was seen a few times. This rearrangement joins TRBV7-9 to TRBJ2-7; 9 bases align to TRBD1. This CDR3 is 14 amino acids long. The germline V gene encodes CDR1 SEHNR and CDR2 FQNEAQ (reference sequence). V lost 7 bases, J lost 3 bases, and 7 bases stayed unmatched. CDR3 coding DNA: TGTGCCAGCACCCGGGACAGGGAGGTCTACGAGCAGTACTTC. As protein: CASTRDREVYEQYF.

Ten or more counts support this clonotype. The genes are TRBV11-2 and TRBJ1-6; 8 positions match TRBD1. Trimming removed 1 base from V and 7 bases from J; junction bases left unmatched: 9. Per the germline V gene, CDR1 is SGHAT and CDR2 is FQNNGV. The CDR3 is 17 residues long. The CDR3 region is CASSLVSGGGWNSPLHF. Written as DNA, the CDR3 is TGTGCCAGCAGCTTAGTTTCAGGGGGCGGATGGAATTCACCCCTCCACTTT.

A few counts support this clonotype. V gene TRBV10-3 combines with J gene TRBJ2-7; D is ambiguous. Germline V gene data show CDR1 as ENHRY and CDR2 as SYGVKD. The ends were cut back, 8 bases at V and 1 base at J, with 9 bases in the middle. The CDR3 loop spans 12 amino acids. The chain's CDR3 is CAIAPHSYEQYF. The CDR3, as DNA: TGTGCCATCGCCCCGCATTCCTACGAGCAGTACTTC.

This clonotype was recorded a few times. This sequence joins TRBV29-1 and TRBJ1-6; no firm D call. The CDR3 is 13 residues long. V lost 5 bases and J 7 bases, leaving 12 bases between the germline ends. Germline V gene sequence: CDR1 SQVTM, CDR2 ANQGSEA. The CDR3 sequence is CSVQGGPNSPLHF. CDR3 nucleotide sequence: TGCAGCGTTCAAGGCGGTCCCAATTCACCCCTCCACTTT.

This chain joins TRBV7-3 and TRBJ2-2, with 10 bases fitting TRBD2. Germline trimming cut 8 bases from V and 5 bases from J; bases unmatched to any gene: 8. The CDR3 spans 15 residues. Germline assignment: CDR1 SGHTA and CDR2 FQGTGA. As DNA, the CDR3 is TGTGCCAGCCAGAAATTAGCGGGAGGTACCGGGGAGCTGTTTTTT. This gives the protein CASQKLAGGTGELFF.